This T cell receptor beta chain was sequenced in a study of beta chain features in type 1 diabetes. V was clipped by 5 bases and J by 4 bases; unmatched bases: 5. CDR1 SGHTA and CDR2 FQGNSA come from the germline V gene. This CDR3 has 14 residues. Overall study findings and caveats: Cells with high TCR expression could be over-represented when cDNA is sequenced.

Every bit of the isolated RNA underwent reverse transcription, so sequencing read expressed TCRB transcripts. Sequenced by immunoSEQ multiplex PCR; TCRdb stores in-frame clones only, minus some. The sample records some 410,000 clones, 11% to 15% being singletons. Concerning this clone itself: Its matching antigen is unknown.

The chain combines TRBV7-2 with TRBJ2-5, with 9 bases matching TRBD1. This TCR was sampled from a man aged 30 to 45 in good health. The specimen was naive CD4+ T cells from blood. In nucleotides, the CDR3 is TGTGCCAGCAGCCGGGACAGGGCGTTAGAGACCCAGTACTTC. It translates to CASSRDRALETQYF.